Below, 20 T cell receptor beta chains from the same sample are listed, as sequenced in a study of cytomegalovirus exposure and HLA in healthy donors. The primer mix had 60 Vbeta and 13 Jbeta primers. Using immunoSEQ multiplex PCR, the repertoire was profiled, and TCRdb retains in-frame clones only, with some absent. The sample lists some 120,000 clones; under 85% were seen once. The specimen sequenced was PBMCs. The receptors were sampled from a woman in her forties or fifties in good health and CMV-seropositive.

V gene TRBV6-1 combines with J gene TRBJ1-6, with D possibly being TRBD1 (6 bases). The CDR3 has 14 residues. V lost 7 bases to trimming and J lost 10 bases, with 17 bases between them. Germline V gene sequence: CDR1 MNHNS, CDR2 SASEGT. CDR3 nucleotide sequence: TGTGCCAGCATCATACAGGGCACGGAGTCACCCCTCCACTTT. It translates to CASIIQGTESPLHF.

This clone has just a few counts. V is TRBV7-9 and J is TRBJ1-3; D is possibly TRBD1 (5 bases). Germline assignment: CDR1 SEHNR and CDR2 FQNEAQ (reference sequence). CDR3 length: 14 amino acids. The ends were cut back, 11 bases at V and 0 bases at J, with 14 bases in the middle. The CDR3, as DNA: TGTGCCGCACACGGGGGTGGCTCTGGAAACACCATATATTTT. This codes for CAAHGGGSGNTIYF.

The chain employs TRBV2 and TRBJ1-3; TRBD1 aligns across 9 bases. The CDR3 loop spans 14 amino acids. With 6 bases clipped from V and 4 bases from J, the junction kept 4 bases outside the gene matches. CDR1 SNHLY and CDR2 FYNNEI come from the germline V gene. This CDR3 is CASRTGQGGNTIYF. The CDR3, as DNA: TGTGCCAGCAGGACCGGACAGGGGGGAAACACCATATATTTT. Looking up the rest from reference TRBV2 and TRBJ1-3 gives the full variable domain: EPEVTQTPSHQVTQMGQEVILRCVPISNHLYFYWYRQILGQKVEFLVSFYNNEISEKSEIFDDQFSVERPDGSNFTLKIRSTKLEDSAMYFCASRTGQGGNTIYFGEGSWLTVV.

This clone showed up just once. The rearrangement joins TRBV6-1 to TRBJ1-2, with 9 nucleotides matching TRBD1. The V gene end was trimmed by 3 bases and the J gene end by 8 bases; junction bases not matched to a gene: 10. There are 15 residues in the CDR3. Germline V lookup: CDR1 MNHNS, CDR2 SASEGT. The CDR3 DNA sequence: TGTGCCAGCAGTGACCCGGGACAGGGAGGCTTCGGCTACACCTTC. Its protein product is CASSDPGQGGFGYTF.

This chain connects TRBV5-1 to TRBJ2-3, with 8 bases aligning to TRBD2. This CDR3 contains 17 residues. Germline values: CDR1 SGHRS, CDR2 YFSETQ. Unmatched junction bases numbered 10, after V lost 0 bases and J lost 4 bases. CDR3 amino acids: CASSLASGPGGADTQYF. CDR3 bases: TGCGCCAGCAGCTTGGCGTCCGGGCCGGGGGGGGCAGATACGCAGTATTTT.

The chain employs TRBV19 and TRBJ2-4; TRBD1 might be the D (6 bases). Germline CDR1 and CDR2: LNHDA and SQIVND (reference sequence). Trimming shortened V by 3 bases and J by 4 bases, and 13 bases separated the two germline ends. The CDR3 extends over 15 amino acids. The CDR3 coding sequence is TGTGCCAGTAGTATGGCCAGGGGTGGGAAAAACATTCAGTACTTC. It yields the protein CASSMARGGKNIQYF. The variable domain in full, completed from reference TRBV19 and TRBJ2-4, reads DGGITQSPKYLFRKEGQNVTLSCEQNLNHDAMYWYRQDPGQGLRLIYYSQIVNDFQKGDIAEGYSVSREKKESFPLTVTSAQKNPTAFYLCASSMARGGKNIQYFGAGTRLSVL.

The chain has TRBV7-9 and TRBJ1-1; tentative D call: TRBD1 (5 bases). The CDR3 length is 13 residues. Germline V CDR1 and CDR2: SEHNR, FQNEAQ (reference sequence). The V end lost 5 bases, the J end lost 0 bases, and 7 bases lay between the germline ends. CDR3 sequence reads: CASSPTVNTEAFF. The CDR3 bases are TGTGCCAGCAGCCCGACAGTGAACACTGAAGCTTTCTTT. The whole variable domain, remainder taken from reference TRBV7-9 and TRBJ1-1, is DTGVSQNPRHKITKRGQNVTFRCDPISEHNRLYWYRQTLGQGPEFLTYFQNEAQLEKSRLLSDRFSAERPKGSFSTLEIQRTEQGDSAMYLCASSPTVNTEAFFGQGTRLTVV.

This clone has only a few counts. This chain links TRBV11-2 with TRBJ1-2; possibly TRBD1 for D (6 bases). This CDR3 region has 12 residues. Germline loops: CDR1 SGHAT, CDR2 FQNNGV. Deletions cut 2 bases from V and 7 bases from J, with 8 bases between. This CDR3 is CASSLTGFGYTF. The CDR3 bases are TGTGCCAGCAGCTTAACAGGGTTTGGCTACACCTTC.

On this clone itself: This specimen includes other DNA sequences encoding the same CDR3. The CDR3 sequence is CASSRGNTEAFF. CDR3 sequence (DNA): TGTGCCAGCAGCAGGGGGAACACTGAAGCTTTCTTT. The chain combines TRBV7-9 with TRBJ1-1; D perhaps matches TRBD1 (5 bases). Germline lookup yields CDR1 SEHNR and CDR2 FQNEAQ (reference sequence). CDR3 size: 12 residues. V lost 5 bases and J 1 base, leaving 5 bases between the germline ends. Filled out from reference TRBV7-9 and TRBJ1-1, the complete variable domain reads DTGVSQNPRHKITKRGQNVTFRCDPISEHNRLYWYRQTLGQGPEFLTYFQNEAQLEKSRLLSDRFSAERPKGSFSTLEIQRTEQGDSAMYLCASSRGNTEAFFGQGTRLTVV.

There are a few counts of this clone. V usage is TRBV9 and J usage is TRBJ1-2, with 10 bases fitting TRBD1. V dropped 3 bases and J dropped 2; count of bases not matched to a gene: 7. Germline V gives CDR1 SGDLS, CDR2 YYNGEE. The CDR3 loop spans 16 amino acids. The CDR3 protein is CASSAGTGASNYGYTF. The CDR3 DNA reads TGTGCCAGCAGCGCCGGGACAGGGGCGTCGAACTATGGCTACACCTTC.

The V and J genes are TRBV6-6 and TRBJ1-5; D is uncertain. The ends were cut back, 2 bases at V and 5 bases at J, with 13 bases in the middle. The CDR3 runs to 15 residues. Germline-derived CDR1 and CDR2 are MNHNY and SVGAGI (reference sequence). CDR3 sequence: CASSYRGGRDQPQHF. CDR3 DNA sequence: TGTGCCAGCAGTTACCGAGGCGGGAGGGATCAGCCCCAGCATTTT.

This clone was seen only a few times. The chain couples TRBV7-2 to TRBJ1-2; maybe TRBD1 (6 bases). Per the germline V gene, CDR1 is SGHTA and CDR2 is FQGNSA. This CDR3 contains 13 residues. Trimming removed 5 bases from V and 7 bases from J, with 14 bases in between. CDR3 nucleotides: TGTGCCAGCAGCCCCGGGTGGGGGCTTGGCTACACCTTC. Protein product: CASSPGWGLGYTF.

The J gene is TRBJ2-7, the V gene TRBV30; tentative D call: TRBD1 (6 bases). Germline loops: CDR1 GTSNPN, CDR2 SVGIG (reference sequence). V lost 0 bases to trimming and J lost 7 bases, with 28 bases between them. The CDR3 covers 18 residues. The CDR3 nucleotides read TGTGCCTGGAGTGTAATCAGGGGCTGGCCTTCGAGAGGCGAGGAGCAGTACTTC. Its protein is CAWSVIRGWPSRGEEQYF.

A few counts support this clone. The V gene is TRBV6-1, the J gene TRBJ2-5, with 11 bases fitting TRBD2. CDR3 length: 16 amino acids. With V trimmed by 3 bases and J by 4 bases, 7 bases remained unmatched. In germline, CDR1 is MNHNS, CDR2 SASEGT. The CDR3 coding sequence is TGTGCCAGCAGTGAGGGGACTAGCGGTAGGGGAGAGACCCAGTACTTC. Translation gives CASSEGTSGRGETQYF.

J is TRBJ1-2 and V is TRBV28; 9 bases agree with TRBD1. With 6 bases clipped from V and 3 bases from J, the junction kept 11 bases outside the gene matches. The CDR3 consists of 16 residues. Germline assignment: CDR1 MDHEN and CDR2 SYDVKM. In DNA form, the CDR3 reads TGTGCCAGCAGGGGGGGGGACAGGGCCGGTGACTATGGCTACACCTTC. As protein: CASRGGDRAGDYGYTF.

The sample holds one count of this clone. The chain carries TRBV19 and TRBJ2-7; 7 bases align to TRBD1. Germline CDR1 LNHDA, CDR2 SQIVND (reference sequence). CDR3 length: 14 amino acids. J lost 0 bases, V lost 9 bases, and 8 bases had no gene match. CDR3 coding DNA: TGTGCCAGCTCTGACAGGGCCGGCTCCTACGAGCAGTACTTC. As protein: CASSDRAGSYEQYF.

This sequence joins TRBV2 and TRBJ2-5; 8 nucleotides agree with TRBD2. V trimming: 4 bases; J trimming: 0 bases; junction bases outside the gene matches: 7. This CDR3 spans 16 amino acids. The V gene's germline CDR1 is SNHLY and CDR2 FYNNEI. The CDR3 protein is CASSVFSGMYQETQYF. CDR3 sequence (DNA): TGTGCCAGCAGTGTGTTTAGCGGGATGTACCAAGAGACCCAGTACTTC.

The genes are TRBV5-6 and TRBJ1-2, with TRBD1 identical over 10 bases. The CDR3 consists of 17 residues. Trimming removed 0 bases from V and 8 bases from J; junction bases left unmatched: 13. Germline V gives CDR1 SGHDT, CDR2 YYEEEE. The CDR3 coding sequence is TGTGCCAGCAGCTTGGTAACTGGACAGGGGGTATCTCTGGGCTACACCTTC. Amino acids: CASSLVTGQGVSLGYTF.

The chain couples TRBV5-1 to TRBJ1-2; possibly TRBD1 for D (5 bases). Looked up from germline, CDR1 is SGHRS and CDR2 is YFSETQ. V was clipped by 0 bases and J by 6 bases, with 9 bases between them. The CDR3 contains 13 residues. CDR3 nucleotide sequence: TGCGCCAGCAGCTTGGGGGCAGGGAATGGCTACACCTTC. Protein: CASSLGAGNGYTF. Full variable domain (remainder filled in from reference TRBV5-1 and TRBJ1-2): KAGVTQTPRYLIKTRGQQVTLSCSPISGHRSVSWYQQTPGQGLQFLFEYFSETQRNKGNFPGRFSGRQFSNSRSEMNVSTLELGDSALYLCASSLGAGNGYTFGSGTRLTVV.

The chain links TRBV5-1 to TRBJ2-5, with 7 bases fitting TRBD2. Unmatched junction bases numbered 2, after V lost 2 bases and J lost 1 base. CDR1 is SGHRS, CDR2 YFSETQ, per germline. The CDR3 covers 14 residues. CDR3 sequence reads: CASSFQRGQETQYF. CDR3 coding DNA: TGCGCCAGCAGCTTCCAGCGGGGCCAAGAGACCCAGTACTTC. Full variable domain (outside the CDR3, taken from reference TRBV5-1 and TRBJ2-5): KAGVTQTPRYLIKTRGQQVTLSCSPISGHRSVSWYQQTPGQGLQFLFEYFSETQRNKGNFPGRFSGRQFSNSRSEMNVSTLELGDSALYLCASSFQRGQETQYFGPGTRLLVL.